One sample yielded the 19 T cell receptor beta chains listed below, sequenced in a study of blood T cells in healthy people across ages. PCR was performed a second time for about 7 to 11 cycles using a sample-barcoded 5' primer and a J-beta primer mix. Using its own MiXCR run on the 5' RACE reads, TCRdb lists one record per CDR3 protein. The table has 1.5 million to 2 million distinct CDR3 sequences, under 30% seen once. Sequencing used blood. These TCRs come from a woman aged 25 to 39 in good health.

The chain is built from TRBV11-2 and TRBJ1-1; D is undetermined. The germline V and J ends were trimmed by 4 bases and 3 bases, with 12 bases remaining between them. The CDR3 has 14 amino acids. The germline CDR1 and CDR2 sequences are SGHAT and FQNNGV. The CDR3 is CASSSEGRHTEAFF. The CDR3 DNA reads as TGTGCCAGCAGCTCCGAAGGCAGGCACACTGAAGCTTTCTTT. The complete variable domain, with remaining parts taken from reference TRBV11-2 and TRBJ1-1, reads EAGVAQSPRYKIIEKRQSVAFWCNPISGHATLYWYQQILGQGPKLLIQFQNNGVVDDSQLPKDRFSAERLKGVDSTLKIQPAKLEDSAVYLCASSSEGRHTEAFFGQGTRLTVV.

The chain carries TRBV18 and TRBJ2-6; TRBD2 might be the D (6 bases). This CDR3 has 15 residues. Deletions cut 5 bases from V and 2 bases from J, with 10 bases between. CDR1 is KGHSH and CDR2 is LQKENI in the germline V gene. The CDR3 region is CASSASGAGANVLTF. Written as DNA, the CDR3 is TGTGCCAGCTCAGCATCGGGAGCTGGGGCCAACGTCCTGACTTTC.

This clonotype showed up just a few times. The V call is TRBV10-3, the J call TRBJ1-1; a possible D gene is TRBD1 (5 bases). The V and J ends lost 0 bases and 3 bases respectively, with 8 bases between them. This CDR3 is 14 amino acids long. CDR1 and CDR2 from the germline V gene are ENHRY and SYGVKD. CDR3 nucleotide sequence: TGTGCCATCAGTGAGTCCCAACAGGACACTGAAGCTTTCTTT. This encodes CAISESQQDTEAFF.

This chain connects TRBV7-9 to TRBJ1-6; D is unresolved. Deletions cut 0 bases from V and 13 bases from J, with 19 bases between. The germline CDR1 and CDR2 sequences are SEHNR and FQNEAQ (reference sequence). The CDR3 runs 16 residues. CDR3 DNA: TGTGCCAGCAGCTTAGCTAGGTTCGGCCTATTCAGTCCCCTCCACTTT. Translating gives CASSLARFGLFSPLHF.

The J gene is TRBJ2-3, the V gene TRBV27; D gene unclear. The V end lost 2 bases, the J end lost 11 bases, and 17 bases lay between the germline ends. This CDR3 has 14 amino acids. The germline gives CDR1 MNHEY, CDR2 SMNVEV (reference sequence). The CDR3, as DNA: TGTGCCAGCAGTTTAGGGGTCGGCACATTGGGGCAGTATTTT. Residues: CASSLGVGTLGQYF.

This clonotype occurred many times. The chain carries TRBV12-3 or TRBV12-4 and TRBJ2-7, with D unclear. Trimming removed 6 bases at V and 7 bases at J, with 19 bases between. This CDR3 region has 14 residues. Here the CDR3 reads CASSPPPMMEEQYF. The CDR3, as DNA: TGTGCCAGCAGCCCCCCACCTATGATGGAGGAGCAGTACTTC.

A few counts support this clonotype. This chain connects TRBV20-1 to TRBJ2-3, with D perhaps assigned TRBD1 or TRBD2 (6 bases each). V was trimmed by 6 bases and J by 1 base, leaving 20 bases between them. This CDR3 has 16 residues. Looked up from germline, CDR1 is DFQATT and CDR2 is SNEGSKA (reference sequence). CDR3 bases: TGCAGTGCCCAAGGGCCGGGGGCTGTTGGCACAGATACGCAGTATTTT. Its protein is CSAQGPGAVGTDTQYF.

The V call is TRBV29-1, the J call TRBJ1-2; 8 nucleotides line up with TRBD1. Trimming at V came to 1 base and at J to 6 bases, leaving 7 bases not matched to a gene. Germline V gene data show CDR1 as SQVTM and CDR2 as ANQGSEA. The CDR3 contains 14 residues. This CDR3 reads CSVEGDRRKNGYTF. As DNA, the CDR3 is TGCAGCGTTGAAGGGGACAGGAGAAAGAATGGCTACACCTTC.

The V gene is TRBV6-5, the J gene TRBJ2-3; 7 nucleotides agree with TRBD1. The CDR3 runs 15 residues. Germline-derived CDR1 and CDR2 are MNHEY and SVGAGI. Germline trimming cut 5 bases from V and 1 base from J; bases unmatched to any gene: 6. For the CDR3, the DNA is TGTGCCAGCAGTGCCCCAGGGGGTCGCACAGATACGCAGTATTTT. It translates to CASSAPGGRTDTQYF.

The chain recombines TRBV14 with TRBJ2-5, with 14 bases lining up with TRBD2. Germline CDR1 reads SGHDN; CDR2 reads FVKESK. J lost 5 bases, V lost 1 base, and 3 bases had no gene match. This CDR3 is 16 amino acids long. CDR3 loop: CASSQVRLAGGETQYF. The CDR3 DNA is TGTGCCAGCAGCCAAGTCCGACTAGCGGGAGGGGAGACCCAGTACTTC.

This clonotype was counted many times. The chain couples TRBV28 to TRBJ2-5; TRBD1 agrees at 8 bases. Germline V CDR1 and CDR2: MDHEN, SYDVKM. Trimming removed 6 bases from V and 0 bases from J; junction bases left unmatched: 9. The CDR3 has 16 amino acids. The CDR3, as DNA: TGTGCCAGCAGGAAACCACAGGGGGACAACCAAGAGACCCAGTACTTC. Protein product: CASRKPQGDNQETQYF.

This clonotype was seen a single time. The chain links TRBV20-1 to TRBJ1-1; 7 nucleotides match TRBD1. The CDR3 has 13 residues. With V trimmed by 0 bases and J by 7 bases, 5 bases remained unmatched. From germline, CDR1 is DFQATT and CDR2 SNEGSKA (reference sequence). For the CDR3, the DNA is TGCAGTGCTAGAGATCCTCGACAGGGTGAAGCTTTCTTT. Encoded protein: CSARDPRQGEAFF.

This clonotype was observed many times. In nucleotides, the CDR3 is TGCAGCGTTGGGACAGCAAACTACGAGCAGTACTTC. It is translated as CSVGTANYEQYF. The J gene is TRBJ2-7, the V gene TRBV29-1, with D possibly matching TRBD1 (6 bases). V lost 4 bases and J 3 bases, leaving 10 bases between the germline ends. The CDR3 is 12 residues long. Germline V gene lookup returns CDR1 SQVTM and CDR2 ANQGSEA.

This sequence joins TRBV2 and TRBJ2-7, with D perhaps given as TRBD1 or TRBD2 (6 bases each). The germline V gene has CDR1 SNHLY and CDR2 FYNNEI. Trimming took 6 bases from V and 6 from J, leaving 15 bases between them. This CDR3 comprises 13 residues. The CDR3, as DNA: TGTGCCAGCAGAGACGACCGGGGGCCCGAGCAGTACTTC. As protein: CASRDDRGPEQYF. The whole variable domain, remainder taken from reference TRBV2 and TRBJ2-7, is EPEVTQTPSHQVTQMGQEVILRCVPISNHLYFYWYRQILGQKVEFLVSFYNNEISEKSEIFDDQFSVERPDGSNFTLKIRSTKLEDSAMYFCASRDDRGPEQYFGPGTRLTVT.

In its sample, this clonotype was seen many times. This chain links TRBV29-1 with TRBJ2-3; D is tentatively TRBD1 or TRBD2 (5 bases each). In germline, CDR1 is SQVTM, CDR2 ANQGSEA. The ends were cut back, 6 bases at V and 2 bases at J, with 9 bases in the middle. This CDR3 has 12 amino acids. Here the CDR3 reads CSVADNTDTQYF. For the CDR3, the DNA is TGCAGCGTAGCGGACAACACAGATACGCAGTATTTT.

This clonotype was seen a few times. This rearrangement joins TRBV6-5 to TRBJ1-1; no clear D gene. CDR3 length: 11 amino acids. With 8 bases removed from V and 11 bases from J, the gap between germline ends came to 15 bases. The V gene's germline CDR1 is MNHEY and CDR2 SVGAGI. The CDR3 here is CASYRVSEAFF. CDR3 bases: TGTGCCAGCTACCGCGTTTCAGAGGCTTTCTTT.

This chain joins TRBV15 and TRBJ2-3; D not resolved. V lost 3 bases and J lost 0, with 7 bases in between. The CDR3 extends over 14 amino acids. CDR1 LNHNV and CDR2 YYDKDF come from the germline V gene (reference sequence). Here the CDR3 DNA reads TGTGCCACCAGCAGGTACGGCAGCACAGATACGCAGTATTTT. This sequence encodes CATSRYGSTDTQYF.

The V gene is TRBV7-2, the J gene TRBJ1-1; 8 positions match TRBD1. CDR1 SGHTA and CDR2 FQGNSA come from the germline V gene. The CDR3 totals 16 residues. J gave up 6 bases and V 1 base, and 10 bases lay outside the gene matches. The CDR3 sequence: CASSLGPGGVSAEAFF. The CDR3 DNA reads TGTGCCAGCAGCTTAGGCCCAGGGGGCGTTAGTGCTGAAGCTTTCTTT.

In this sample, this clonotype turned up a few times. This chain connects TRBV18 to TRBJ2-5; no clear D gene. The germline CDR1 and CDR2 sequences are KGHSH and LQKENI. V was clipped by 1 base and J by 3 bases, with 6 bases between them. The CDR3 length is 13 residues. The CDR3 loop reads CASSPRNEETQYF. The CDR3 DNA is TGTGCCAGCTCACCACGTAACGAAGAGACCCAGTACTTC.